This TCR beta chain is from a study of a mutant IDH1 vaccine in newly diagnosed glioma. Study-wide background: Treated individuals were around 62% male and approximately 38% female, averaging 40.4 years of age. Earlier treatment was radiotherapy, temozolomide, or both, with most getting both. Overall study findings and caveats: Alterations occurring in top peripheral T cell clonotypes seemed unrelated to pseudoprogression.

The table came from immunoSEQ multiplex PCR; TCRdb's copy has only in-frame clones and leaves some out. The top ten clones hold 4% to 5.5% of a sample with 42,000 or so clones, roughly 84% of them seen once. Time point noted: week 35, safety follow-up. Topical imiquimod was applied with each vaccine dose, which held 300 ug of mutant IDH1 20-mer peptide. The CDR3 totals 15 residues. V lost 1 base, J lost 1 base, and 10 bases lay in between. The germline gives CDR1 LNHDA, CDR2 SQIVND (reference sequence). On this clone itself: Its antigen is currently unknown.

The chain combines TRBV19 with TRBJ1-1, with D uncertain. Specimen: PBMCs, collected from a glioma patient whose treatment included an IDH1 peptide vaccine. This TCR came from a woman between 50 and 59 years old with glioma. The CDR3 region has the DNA TGTGCCAGTAGTATAGCTCTGACCGAGAACACTGAAGCTTTCTTT. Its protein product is CASSIALTENTEAFF.